This T cell receptor (beta chain) was captured in a study of blood T cell repertoires in COVID-19. For the study at large: Sites in the United States, Italy and Spain provided acute and convalescent COVID-19 samples. In each case, the material was cDNA or gDNA derived from T cells, B-cell-depleted T cells, or PBMCs.

Trimming cost V 5 bases and J 6 bases; bases outside gene matches: 9. The CDR3 loop spans 14 amino acids. CDR1 GTSNPN and CDR2 SVGIG come from the germline V gene (reference sequence). This clone has only a few counts. In the source study's methods: Scientists estimated how many nucleated cells there were by amplifying reference gene primers. Assay: immunoSEQ multiplex PCR; the TCRdb copy retains only in-frame clones and omits some. V, J and clone size are those of that table, while D and trimming were read from the DNA. The table includes about 120,000 clones, around four fifths detected once. This chain uses TRBV30 with TRBJ1-2, with TRBD1 matching over 10 bases. The sequenced sample consisted of peripheral blood. The source of this sequence is a man aged 65-85 years with active or convalescent COVID-19. This CDR3 reads CAWGSEDRGHGYTF. CDR3 bases: TGTGCCTGGGGGTCCGAAGACAGGGGGCATGGCTACACCTTC.